The TCR beta chain under discussion was sequenced for a study of shared clonotypes between healthy human individuals. Study as a whole: The plates for each donor numbered three CD4 naive, three CD4 memory, two CD8 naive and one CD8 memory. Findings and limits, study-wide: Sampling covered nothing but blood. Tissue TCR repertoires likely differ from those found in blood.

Of note for this clone: As yet, its antigen is unknown.

Every contributor of samples was a Caucasian grown-up residing in Nashville, Tennessee. Original handling: In the immunoSEQ data, sequences were junction-only and lacked quality scores, so filtering differed. Assay used: immunoSEQ multiplex PCR; TCRdb lists only in-frame clones, some missing. V and J calls and clone size follow that table, whereas D and trimming were derived from the DNA. The sample contains about a million clones, 65% to 80% of which appear only once. The CDR3 has 16 residues. With 5 bases removed from V and 2 bases from J, the gap between germline ends came to 18 bases. CDR1 and CDR2 (germline): LNHNV, YYDKDF (reference sequence).

Sequencing was done on a sample of memory CD4+ T cells sorted from blood. Subset indicated: CD45RA-negative fraction. This clonotype originated in a man aged 18 to 30 in good health. The chain has TRBV15 and TRBJ1-1; D is unresolved. CDR3 sequence: CATSRGPPGVNTEAFF. As DNA, the CDR3 is TGTGCCACCAGCCGAGGGCCCCCTGGGGTAAACACTGAAGCTTTCTTT.